These T cell receptor beta chains were read from a single sample in a study of vaccination effects on CD4 cells after COVID-19. Their antigen targets remain unknown. Only in-frame clones appear in the TCRdb table, and some are missing; sequencing was by immunoSEQ multiplex PCR. The repertoire holds tens of thousands of clones, with more than 75% as singletons. The input for sequencing was CD4+ T cells from PBMCs cultured with HIV peptides, taken before COVID-19 vaccination. The source is a human donor who had a prior SARS-CoV-2 infection. CDR3s include the opening cysteine and the closing phenylalanine or tryptophan. The D gene is left open where the match is weak. Not every row has a clone size; where given, it reads once, few, many or a size class.

.	TRBJ1-3	.	TRBV15	TGTGCCACCAGCAGAGATGGGGGGGACACCATATATTTT	CATSRDGGDTIYF
.	TRBJ1-3	.	TRBV10-1	TGCGCCAGCAGGCCCGACTCGATGGACGGCACTCGCTCGAGCTCTGGAAACACCATATATTTT	CASRPDSMDGTRSSSGNTIYF
.	TRBJ1-2	.	TRBV10-3	TGTGCCATCAGGGGGACCGAGAACTATGGCTACACCTTC	CAIRGTENYGYTF
.	TRBJ1-1	.	TRBV11-3	TGTGCCAGCAGCTTAAGAGGGGGGTCTGAAGCTTTCTTT	CASSLRGGSEAFF
.	TRBJ1-3	.	TRBV7-2	TGTGCCAGCAGCCGCTGGGAAGTCAGGGCTGGAAACACCATATATTTT	CASSRWEVRAGNTIYF
.	TRBJ1-2	few	TRBV5-4	TGTGCCAGCAGCTTGTCTGGGGAATATGGCTACACCTTC	CASSLSGEYGYTF
.	TRBJ2-4	once	TRBV24-1	TGTGCCACCAGTCTCTCGGGCAGAAACATTCAGTACTTC	CATSLSGRNIQYF
.	TRBJ2-7	.	TRBV3-1/TRBV3-2	TGTGCCAGCAGCCGGAGGGGGGGTAGCTCCTACGAGCAGTACTTC	CASSRRGGSSYEQYF
TRBD1	TRBJ2-1	few	TRBV11-2	TGTGCCAGCAGCTTATCAACAGGGGGCTACAATGAGCAGTTCTTC	CASSLSTGGYNEQFF
.	TRBJ1-3	.	TRBV6-1	TGTGCCAGCAGTGACACCCGCTCTGGAAACACCATATATTTT	CASSDTRSGNTIYF
TRBD1	TRBJ2-3	once	TRBV11-2	TGTGCCAGCAGCCGACAGGGAGCAGATACGCAGTATTTT	CASSRQGADTQYF
.	TRBJ2-6	.	TRBV19	TGTGCCAGTAGTAGGGCCAACGTCCTGACTTTC	CASSRANVLTF
.	TRBJ1-6	.	TRBV30	TGTGCCTGGAGTCTGCAGACTTTGTATTCACCCCTCCACTTT	CAWSLQTLYSPLHF
.	TRBJ1-1	.	TRBV5-4	TGTGCCAGCAGCTTGGAGGGAACTGAAGCTTTCTTT	CASSLEGTEAFF
.	TRBJ1-2	.	TRBV2	TGTGCCAGCAGTGAACTAGGAGGGTCTGGCTACACCTTC	CASSELGGSGYTF
.	TRBJ1-4	few	TRBV30	TGTGCCTGGAGTAAGAGGTTTAATGAAAAACTGTTTTTT	CAWSKRFNEKLFF
.	TRBJ1-1	.	TRBV7-2	TGTGCCAGCAGCTCAGGGTCCGGAGGCGAAGCTTTCTTT	CASSSGSGGEAFF
.	TRBJ2-1	.	TRBV4-2	TGTGCCAGCAGCCAGACCATACCTGGGGGAAAGCAGTTCTTC	CASSQTIPGGKQFF
TRBD2	TRBJ2-3	.	TRBV2	TGTGCCAGCAGTGGAGGAGGGACTAGCGGGGTGGATACGCAGTATTTT	CASSGGGTSGVDTQYF
.	TRBJ1-4	few	TRBV7-9	TGTGCCAGCAGCGCGCCTCCAACTAATGAAAAACTGTTTTTT	CASSAPPTNEKLFF
.	TRBJ1-3	.	TRBV3-1/TRBV3-2	TGTGCCAGCAGCCCCGGACATTCTGGAAACACCATATATTTT	CASSPGHSGNTIYF
.	TRBJ1-1	.	TRBV6-5	TGTGCGACGAGCAAGGGGATGAACACTGAAGCTTTCTTT	CATSKGMNTEAFF
TRBD2	TRBJ2-2	.	TRBV30	TGTGCCTGGGATGGACTAGCGAACACCGGGGAGCTGTTTTTT	CAWDGLANTGELFF
TRBD1	TRBJ2-7	.	TRBV2	TGTGCCAGCAGGCAGGACAGGGGAATCTACGAGCAGTACTTC	CASRQDRGIYEQYF
.	TRBJ1-1	.	TRBV4-2	TGTGCCAGCAGCCAAGACGTATTCCAGAACACTGAAGCTTTCTTT	CASSQDVFQNTEAFF
TRBD2	TRBJ2-5	once	TRBV7-9	TGTGCCAGCAGCTTAGCGCAGACTAGCGGGATTGGGACCCAGTACTTC	CASSLAQTSGIGTQYF
.	TRBJ2-1	.	TRBV27	TGTGCCAGCAGTTTAGGATCGGGACGAGGGGAGCAGTTCTTC	CASSLGSGRGEQFF
TRBD2	TRBJ2-1	.	TRBV9	TGTGCCAGCAGCGCTTGGACTAGCAGGGACAATGAGCAGTTCTTC	CASSAWTSRDNEQFF
.	TRBJ2-5	many	TRBV7-9	TGTGCCAGCACCCCTACGGCAGCAGAGACCCAGTACTTC	CASTPTAAETQYF
.	TRBJ2-3	once	TRBV2	TGTGCCAGCACGGTTCCGTTGACAGATACGCAGTATTTT	CASTVPLTDTQYF
.	TRBJ1-3	.	TRBV30	TGTGCCTGGGGGCCCCTTTTCGGGACCATATATTTT	CAWGPLFGTIYF
TRBD2	TRBJ2-7	.	TRBV7-9	TGTGCCAGCAGCTTAGTAGGGGGGGGACTAGCCGGCTACGAGCAGTACTTC	CASSLVGGGLAGYEQYF
.	TRBJ2-3	.	TRBV4-3	TGCGCCAGCAGCCAAGGACCCCCCAGTTCTAGCACAGATACGCAGTATTTT	CASSQGPPSSSTDTQYF
.	TRBJ2-5	.	TRBV19	TGTGCCAGTAGTTTACAGGGTCTGGAAGAGACCCAGTACTTC	CASSLQGLEETQYF
.	TRBJ2-7	.	TRBV7-2	TGTGCCAGCAGCTTTTGGGGCCGCTCCTACGAGCAGTACTTC	CASSFWGRSYEQYF
.	TRBJ2-2	.	TRBV6-2/TRBV6-3	TGTGCCAGCAGTTATCTACGCATAGGGCCGGGCGGGGAGCTGTTTTTT	CASSYLRIGPGGELFF
.	TRBJ2-7	.	TRBV11-3	TGTGCCAGCAGCAGACGGACAGAATCCTACGAGCAGTACTTC	CASSRRTESYEQYF
TRBD2	TRBJ2-1	once	TRBV2	TGTGCCAGCAGAGCGGGGGCCTACAATGAGCAGTTCTTC	CASRAGAYNEQFF
TRBD2	TRBJ2-3	.	TRBV28	TGTGCCAGCAGATCGACTAGCGGTAGCACAGATACGCAGTATTTT	CASRSTSGSTDTQYF
TRBD2	TRBJ2-3	.	TRBV7-9	TGTGCCAGCAGCCCACAGACTAGCGCTAGGAGAGATACGCAGTATTTT	CASSPQTSARRDTQYF
.	TRBJ2-3	.	TRBV4-2	TGTGCCAGCAGCCAAGAATGGGGGCCAGATACGCAGTATTTT	CASSQEWGPDTQYF
.	TRBJ2-3	.	TRBV19	TGTGCCAGTAGTAAGGGACCTGATTTGCTATTCGGTACGCAGTATTTT	CASSKGPDLLFGTQYF
.	TRBJ2-7	.	TRBV4-3	TGCGCCAGCAGCCAAGGGGTGGGAGCCTACGAGCAGTACTTC	CASSQGVGAYEQYF
.	TRBJ1-3	.	TRBV6-5	TGTGCCAGCAGTTACTCTCGAAACTCTGGAAACACCATATATTTT	CASSYSRNSGNTIYF
.	TRBJ1-1	.	TRBV6-5	TGTGCCAGCAGTTATCGGGGTAAGGTCACTGAAGCTTTCTTT	CASSYRGKVTEAFF
.	TRBJ1-5	.	TRBV28	TGTGCCAGCAGTCTGCCAGGGAGATTTTTTAAAGTTAATCAGCCCCAGCATTTT	CASSLPGRFFKVNQPQHF
.	TRBJ2-5	.	TRBV7-9	TGTGCCAGCAGCTGGGGCAGTCCTGGGGAGACCCAGTACTTC	CASSWGSPGETQYF
.	TRBJ1-5	few	TRBV6-1	TGTGCCAGCAGTGAATCGGCGCTATGGGGGGGCCGACAGCCCCAGCATTTT	CASSESALWGGRQPQHF
.	TRBJ1-5	.	TRBV5-6	TGTGCCAGCAGCTTGGCCGGTAGGGCTCAGCCCCAGCATTTT	CASSLAGRAQPQHF